These 21 T cell receptor beta chains originate from one sample sequenced in a study of cytomegalovirus exposure and HLA in healthy donors (dated by TCRdb to 2017 to 2019). The library was built by means of the immunoSEQ multiplex PCR assay. Entries here come from immuneACCESS through TCRdb and include only in-frame sequences with V and J called. Some clones fail to appear in such tables; in the studies checked, an unresolved V gene covers under half of the shortfall, and the cause of the remainder is unknown. This sample is represented by about 73,000 clones; around 95% of them were singletons. The biggest ten clones account for approximately 3.4% of the sample. The sample comprised PBMCs. These receptors all stem from a man between 18 and 35 years old in good health and CMV-seronegative.

Worth noting for this clone: A read error may produce the germline difference seen at one junction end. This CDR3 is also generated by other DNA sequences in the sample. This chain links TRBV4-3 with TRBJ2-7; D not certain. The length of the CDR3 is 13 residues. Germline V lookup: CDR1 LGHNA, CDR2 YSLEER. CDR3 sequence (DNA): TGCGCCAGCAGTCAAGTCGGTCACCCAGAGCAGTACTTC. Protein product: CASSQVGHPEQYF.

V usage is TRBV6-1 and J usage is TRBJ1-5; D is undetermined. The V gene lost 3 bases and the J gene lost 0 bases, with 9 bases spanning the gap. Germline CDR1 MNHNS, CDR2 SASEGT. This CDR3 is 15 amino acids long. CDR3 amino acids: CASSDQQYSNQPQHF. DNA of the CDR3: TGTGCCAGCAGTGACCAACAGTATAGCAATCAGCCCCAGCATTTT.

V gene TRBV11-2 combines with J gene TRBJ2-2, with D possibly matching TRBD2 (6 bases). CDR3 size: 18 residues. From germline, CDR1 is SGHAT and CDR2 FQNNGV. V was shortened by 2 bases and J by 6 bases, with 22 bases between the two germline ends. The CDR3 bases are TGTGCCAGCAGCTTATTGGGACTTCGGGGGTGGTCGGCCGGGGAGCTGTTTTTT. Protein sequence: CASSLLGLRGWSAGELFF. The complete variable domain, with remaining parts taken from reference TRBV11-2 and TRBJ2-2, reads EAGVAQSPRYKIIEKRQSVAFWCNPISGHATLYWYQQILGQGPKLLIQFQNNGVVDDSQLPKDRFSAERLKGVDSTLKIQPAKLEDSAVYLCASSLLGLRGWSAGELFFGEGSRLTVL.

This chain connects TRBV7-9 to TRBJ1-1; 7 bases are shared with TRBD1. J lost 1 base, V lost 6 bases, and 11 bases had no gene match. CDR3 length equals 16 residues. Germline CDR1 reads SEHNR; CDR2 reads FQNEAQ (reference sequence). CDR3 amino acids: CASRSFRDSQNTEAFF. CDR3 in DNA: TGTGCCAGCAGAAGTTTCAGGGACAGCCAGAACACTGAAGCTTTCTTT.

The rearrangement joins TRBV5-3 to TRBJ1-2; D remains ambiguous. TRBV5-3 is an ORF, with its function uncertain. The CDR3 length is 17 residues. Between the trimmed V and J ends, which lost 5 bases and 3 bases, there was a span of 23 bases. In DNA form, the CDR3 reads TGTGCCAGAAGTGGAACCGGGATACATGGTCCCTACTATGGCTACACCTTC. Its protein is CARSGTGIHGPYYGYTF.

CDR3 sequence (DNA): TGCGCCAGCAGCTGGCGACGGGGGGGCCAGTTTAATGAGCAGTTCTTC. This gives the protein CASSWRRGGQFNEQFF. The chain carries TRBV5-1 and TRBJ2-1, with 8 positions matching TRBD2. This CDR3 spans 16 amino acids. Germline assignment: CDR1 SGHRS and CDR2 YFSETQ. The V and J ends lost 3 bases and 7 bases, in that order; junction bases with no gene match: 12.

This chain connects TRBV7-6 to TRBJ1-1, with TRBD1 as a possible D gene (5 bases). V was clipped by 5 bases and J by 2 bases, with 18 bases between them. CDR3 length equals 16 residues. Germline assignment: CDR1 SGHVS and CDR2 FNYEAQ. CDR3 region: CASSPQTVIPNTEAFF. The CDR3 bases are TGTGCCAGCAGCCCCCAGACAGTAATTCCTAACACTGAAGCTTTCTTT.

The chain carries TRBV4-3 and TRBJ2-2; D gene ambiguous. The CDR3 totals 14 residues. Germline V CDR1 and CDR2: LGHNA, YSLEER. V was shortened by 1 base and J by 3 bases, with 6 bases between the two germline ends. The CDR3 sequence: CASSQVLYTGELFF. The CDR3 nucleotides read TGCGCCAGCAGCCAAGTTCTTTACACCGGGGAGCTGTTTTTT.

The chain carries TRBV30 and TRBJ2-7, with 7 bases aligning to TRBD2. V trimming: 0 bases; J trimming: 1 base; junction bases outside the gene matches: 6. This CDR3 has 15 residues. Germline V gene data show CDR1 as GTSNPN and CDR2 as SVGIG (reference sequence). This CDR3 reads CAWSVRPSGSYEQYF. The CDR3, as DNA: TGTGCCTGGAGTGTACGTCCTAGCGGATCCTACGAGCAGTACTTC.

This chain joins TRBV6-5 and TRBJ2-5, with D unclear. Trimming pared 1 base from V and 3 bases from J, leaving 6 bases between. In germline, CDR1 is MNHEY, CDR2 SVGAGI. This CDR3 region has 13 residues. CDR3 region: CASSYWAEETQYF. The DNA for the CDR3 is TGTGCCAGCAGTTACTGGGCAGAAGAGACCCAGTACTTC.

This chain uses TRBV27 with TRBJ2-2; TRBD2 is a possible D gene (5 bases). CDR3 length: 13 amino acids. Germline values: CDR1 MNHEY, CDR2 SMNVEV (reference sequence). V was shortened by 6 bases and J by 6 bases, with 11 bases between the two germline ends. CDR3 coding DNA: TGTGCCAGCAGCCCCGGCGGGCCCGGGGAGCTGTTTTTT. Translating gives CASSPGGPGELFF.

The chain couples TRBV6-5 to TRBJ2-7, with a tentative D call TRBD2 (5 bases). CDR1 and CDR2 from the germline V gene are MNHEY and SVGAGI. Trimming removed 6 bases at V and 4 bases at J, with 13 bases between. CDR3 length: 13 residues. The chain's CDR3 is CASREPGIYEQYF. The CDR3 DNA is TGTGCCAGCAGGGAGCCGGGGATATACGAGCAGTACTTC.

The chain couples TRBV6-5 to TRBJ1-2; the D gene is possibly TRBD1 (6 bases). V was cut by 6 bases and J by 4 bases, with 15 bases left in between. The V gene's germline CDR1 is MNHEY and CDR2 SVGAGI. The CDR3 is made up of 14 amino acids. This chain's CDR3 is CASSHNTGSYGYTF. The CDR3 nucleotides read TGTGCCAGCAGCCATAATACAGGGAGCTATGGCTACACCTTC.

The J gene is TRBJ1-1, the V gene TRBV30; D gene ambiguous. The CDR3 sequence is 12 residues long. The germline CDR1 and CDR2 sequences are GTSNPN and SVGIG (reference sequence). V gave up 2 bases and J gave up 7 bases, with 11 bases separating them. This CDR3 is CAWSPSGYEAFF. The CDR3 DNA follows: TGTGCCTGGAGTCCCTCGGGGTATGAAGCTTTCTTT.

The chain links TRBV6-1 to TRBJ2-6; unclear D gene. The germline CDR1 and CDR2 sequences are MNHNS and SASEGT. V dropped 2 bases and J dropped 0 bases, with 8 bases sitting between them. CDR3 length: 16 residues. Written as DNA, the CDR3 is TGTGCCAGCAGTGAAATGCCGAGCTCTGGGGCCAACGTCCTGACTTTC. This sequence encodes CASSEMPSSGANVLTF.

J is TRBJ2-3 and V is TRBV10-3, with D possibly being TRBD1 (6 bases). V lost 1 base, J lost 0 bases, and 8 bases lay in between. Germline V CDR1 and CDR2: ENHRY, SYGVKD. The CDR3 spans 15 residues. CDR3: CAISELTGSTDTQYF. CDR3 coding DNA: TGTGCCATCAGTGAGTTAACAGGGAGCACAGATACGCAGTATTTT.

The chain employs TRBV5-1 and TRBJ1-1; the D gene is possibly TRBD1 (6 bases). Germline CDR1 and CDR2: SGHRS and YFSETQ. The CDR3 contains 15 residues. Trimming took 6 bases from V and 7 from J, leaving 22 bases between them. The chain's CDR3 is CASKYTGTKYDEAFF. The CDR3 nucleotides read TGCGCCAGCAAATACACCGGGACAAAATATGATGAAGCTTTCTTT.

The chain couples TRBV27 to TRBJ1-6; D not certain. V was cut by 0 bases and J by 7 bases, with 19 bases left in between. Germline values: CDR1 MNHEY, CDR2 SMNVEV (reference sequence). The CDR3 is made up of 18 amino acids. CDR3 DNA: TGTGCCAGCAGTTTATCTGTTTTGCGGGCGGGTTTGAATTCACCCCTCCACTTT. Encoded protein: CASSLSVLRAGLNSPLHF.

The CDR3 protein is CASNRGRNEKLFF. Here the CDR3 DNA reads TGTGCCAGCAATAGGGGCCGTAATGAAAAACTGTTTTTT. This chain connects TRBV2 to TRBJ1-4; D possibly corresponds to TRBD1 (5 bases). Germline V gene lookup returns CDR1 SNHLY and CDR2 FYNNEI. Between the trimmed V and J ends, which lost 7 bases and 4 bases, there was a span of 10 bases. The length of the CDR3 is 13 residues.

This sequence joins TRBV7-2 and TRBJ2-7; D perhaps matches TRBD2 (6 bases). The V gene lost 0 bases and the J gene lost 4 bases, with 7 bases spanning the gap. Per germline, CDR1 SGHTA and CDR2 FQGNSA. CDR3 length: 13 amino acids. The CDR3 reads CASSLAGGYEQYF. Here the CDR3 DNA reads TGTGCCAGCAGCTTAGCGGGGGGTTACGAGCAGTACTTC.

This clone has only one observation. The rearrangement links TRBV28 to TRBJ2-7; TRBD2 agrees at 7 bases. After removal of 4 bases from V and 6 bases from J, the junction contained 6 bases not matched to a gene. The CDR3 has 13 amino acids. CDR1 and CDR2 from the germline V gene are MDHEN and SYDVKM. Written as DNA, the CDR3 is TGTGCCAGCAGTTGGGGGGGACGTCGCGAGCAGTACTTC. Amino acids: CASSWGGRREQYF.